These 10 T cell receptor beta chains originate from one sample sequenced in a study of blood T cells in healthy people across ages. Sample-barcoded 5' priming and a J-beta primer mix drove a second PCR of roughly 6 to 12 cycles. TCRdb passed the 5' RACE reads through MiXCR, listing each CDR3 protein once. The sample lists over 1.5 million distinct CDR3 sequences, just under 50% occurring once. Sequencing was done on a sample of blood. Source of these receptors: a woman aged 40 to 50 in good health.

The chain joins TRBV11-1 to TRBJ1-2; D unresolved. CDR3 length: 16 amino acids. Looked up from germline, CDR1 is SGHAT and CDR2 is FQDESV (reference sequence). Trimming left V 2 bases short and J 3 bases short, with 16 bases between. The CDR3 sequence: CASSLRALGRDYGYTF. The CDR3 nucleotides read TGTGCCAGCAGCTTAAGGGCCTTGGGCCGCGACTATGGCTACACCTTC.

About this clonotype itself: Its ends do not fully match the called genes, so a read error is possible. The chain joins TRBV20-1 to TRBJ2-4; D unresolved. Germline V gene sequence: CDR1 DFQATT, CDR2 SNEGSKA (reference sequence). This CDR3 has 11 residues. CDR3 protein: CSARAKNIQYF. CDR3 coding DNA: TGCAGTGCGAGAGCCAAAAACATTCAGTACTTC.

The chain links TRBV6-5 to TRBJ2-7; 12 nucleotides line up with TRBD2. The last part of the DNA fits TRBJ2-5 better; the J call may be wrong. This CDR3 spans 21 amino acids. The germline CDR1 and CDR2 sequences are MNHEY and SVGAGI. The CDR3 region is CASSYSRTGPSGGAGQETQYF. CDR3 DNA sequence: TGTGCCAGCAGTTACTCGAGAACTGGACCTAGCGGGGGGGCCGGGCAAGAGACCCAGTACTTC.

V gene TRBV4-2 combines with J gene TRBJ2-3; TRBD2 aligns across 14 bases. The CDR3 length is 18 residues. Germline V gene sequence: CDR1 LGHNA, CDR2 YNFKEQ. Germline trimming cut 0 bases from V and 2 bases from J; bases unmatched to any gene: 4. The CDR3, as DNA: TGTGCCAGCAGCCAAGACGGACTAGCGGGGGGTCTCACAGATACGCAGTATTTT. It encodes CASSQDGLAGGLTDTQYF.

The chain joins TRBV29-1 to TRBJ2-7, with unresolved D. Deletions cut 4 bases from V and 4 bases from J, with 8 bases between. This CDR3 is 11 amino acids long. The germline gives CDR1 SQVTM, CDR2 ANQGSEA. The CDR3 DNA reads as TGCAGCGTTGCTGCGTTTTACGAGCAGTACTTC. This sequence encodes CSVAAFYEQYF.

This clonotype was observed a few times. V and J are TRBV6-1 and TRBJ2-1; 13 nucleotides align to TRBD2. Germline V lookup: CDR1 MNHNS, CDR2 SASEGT. The trim removed 5 bases at V and 6 bases at J, leaving 10 bases unmatched. The CDR3 covers 17 residues. The CDR3 DNA reads TGTGCCAGCAGTCAAGGGACTAGCGGGGCCGAGTTCAATGAGCAGTTCTTC. Protein product: CASSQGTSGAEFNEQFF.

This rearrangement joins TRBV9 to TRBJ2-3, with D possibly being TRBD2 (6 bases). Deletions cut 2 bases from V and 3 bases from J, with 22 bases between. The CDR3 runs 18 residues. Per germline, CDR1 SGDLS and CDR2 YYNGEE. The CDR3 bases are TGTGCCAGCAGCGTCGGGAGCGCCCTCATAGGTTTGACAGATACGCAGTATTTT. This codes for CASSVGSALIGLTDTQYF.

The rearrangement uses TRBV20-1 and TRBJ2-1; 12 bases are a match to TRBD2. TRBJ2-7 matches the DNA end more closely, so the J call is doubtful. Germline CDR1 is DFQATT and CDR2 is SNEGSKA (reference sequence). CDR3 size: 15 residues. CDR3 sequence: CSARGGLAGYNEQYF. The CDR3 nucleotides read TGCAGTGCTAGAGGGGGACTAGCGGGCTACAATGAGCAGTACTTC.

The genes are TRBV10-3 and TRBJ1-5; 10 bases line up with TRBD1. V was clipped by 0 bases and J by 1 base; unmatched bases: 18. The CDR3 contains 22 residues. CDR1 is ENHRY and CDR2 is SYGVKD in the germline V gene. The DNA for the CDR3 is TGTGCCATCAGTGAGTCGAGTCCGGGACAGGGGTTCTTAGTTGCCAGCAATCAGCCCCAGCATTTT. Its translation is CAISESSPGQGFLVASNQPQHF.

The chain combines TRBV20-1 with TRBJ2-5, with D uncertain. Germline values: CDR1 DFQATT, CDR2 SNEGSKA (reference sequence). V lost 3 bases, J lost 5 bases, and 10 bases lay in between. The CDR3 runs 12 residues. The CDR3 nucleotides read TGCAGTGCTAGTCAAGGAGCGGAGACCCAGTACTTC. It yields the protein CSASQGAETQYF.